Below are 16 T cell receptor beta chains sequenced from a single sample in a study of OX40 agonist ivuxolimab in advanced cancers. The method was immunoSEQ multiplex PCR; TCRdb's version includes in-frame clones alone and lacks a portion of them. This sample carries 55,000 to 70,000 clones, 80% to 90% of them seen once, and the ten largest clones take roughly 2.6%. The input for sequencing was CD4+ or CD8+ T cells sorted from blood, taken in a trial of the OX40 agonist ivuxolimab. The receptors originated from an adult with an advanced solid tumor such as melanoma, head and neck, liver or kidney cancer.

In DNA, the CDR3 is TGTGCCAGTAGCAGATACAGGGATAACGCTGAAGCTTTCTTT. This gives the protein CASSRYRDNAEAFF. The V call is TRBV19, the J call TRBJ1-1; possible D gene TRBD1, 6 bases. Per the germline V gene, CDR1 is LNHDA and CDR2 is SQIVND (reference sequence). The germline V and J ends were trimmed by 6 bases and 6 bases, with 17 bases remaining between them. CDR3 length equals 14 residues. The full variable domain, with the rest looked up from reference TRBV19 and TRBJ1-1, is DGGITQSPKYLFRKEGQNVTLSCEQNLNHDAMYWYRQDPGQGLRLIYYSQIVNDFQKGDIAEGYSVSREKKESFPLTVTSAQKNPTAFYLCASSRYRDNAEAFFGQGTRLTVV.

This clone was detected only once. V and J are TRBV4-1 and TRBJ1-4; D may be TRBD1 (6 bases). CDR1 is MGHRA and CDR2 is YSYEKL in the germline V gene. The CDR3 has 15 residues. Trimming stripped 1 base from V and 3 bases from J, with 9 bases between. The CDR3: CASSQVGQSNEKLFF. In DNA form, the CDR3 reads TGCGCCAGCAGCCAAGTCGGACAGTCTAATGAAAAACTGTTTTTT.

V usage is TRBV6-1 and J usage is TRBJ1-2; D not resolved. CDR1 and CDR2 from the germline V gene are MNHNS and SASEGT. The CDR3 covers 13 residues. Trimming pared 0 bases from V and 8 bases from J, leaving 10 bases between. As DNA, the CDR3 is TGTGCCAGCAGTGAAGCGACCAGGAAGGGCTACACCTTC. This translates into CASSEATRKGYTF.

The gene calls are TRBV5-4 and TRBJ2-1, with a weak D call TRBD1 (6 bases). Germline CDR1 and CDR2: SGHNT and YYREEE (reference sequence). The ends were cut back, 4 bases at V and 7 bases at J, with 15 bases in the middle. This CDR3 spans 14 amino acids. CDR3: CASSLGQSPNEQFF. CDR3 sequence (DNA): TGTGCCAGCAGCCTCGGACAGTCCCCTAATGAGCAGTTCTTC.

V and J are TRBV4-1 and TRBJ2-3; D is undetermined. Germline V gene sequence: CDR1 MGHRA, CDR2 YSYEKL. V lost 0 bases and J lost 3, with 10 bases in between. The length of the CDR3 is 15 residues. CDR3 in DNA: TGCGCCAGCAGCCAAGAGTCCATACGGACAGATACGCAGTATTTT. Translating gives CASSQESIRTDTQYF.

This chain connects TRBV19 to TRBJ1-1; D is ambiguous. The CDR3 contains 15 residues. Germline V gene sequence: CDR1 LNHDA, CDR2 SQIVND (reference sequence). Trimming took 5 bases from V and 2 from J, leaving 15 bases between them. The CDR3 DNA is TGTGCCAGTAGTTTACGGACTGGCCTCAACACTGAAGCTTTCTTT. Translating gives CASSLRTGLNTEAFF.

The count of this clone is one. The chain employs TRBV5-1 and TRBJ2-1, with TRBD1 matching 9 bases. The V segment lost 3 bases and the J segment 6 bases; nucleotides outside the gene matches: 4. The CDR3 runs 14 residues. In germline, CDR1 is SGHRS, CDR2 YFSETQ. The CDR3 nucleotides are TGCGCCAGCAGCTCGGACAGGGGCATCAATGAGCAGTTCTTC. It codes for CASSSDRGINEQFF.

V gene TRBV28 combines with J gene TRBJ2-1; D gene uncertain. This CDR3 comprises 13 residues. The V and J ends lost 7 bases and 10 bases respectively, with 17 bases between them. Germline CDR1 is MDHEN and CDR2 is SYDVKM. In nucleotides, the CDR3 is TGTGCCAGCACCCCCCCGGAAGCATTAGAGCAGTTCTTC. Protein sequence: CASTPPEALEQFF.

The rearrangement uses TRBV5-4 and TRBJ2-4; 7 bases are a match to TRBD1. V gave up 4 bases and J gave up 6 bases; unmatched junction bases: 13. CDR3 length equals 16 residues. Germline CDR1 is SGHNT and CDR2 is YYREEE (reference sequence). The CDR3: CASSGPETGTRNIQYF. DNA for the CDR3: TGTGCCAGCAGCGGACCCGAGACAGGGACCCGAAACATTCAGTACTTC.

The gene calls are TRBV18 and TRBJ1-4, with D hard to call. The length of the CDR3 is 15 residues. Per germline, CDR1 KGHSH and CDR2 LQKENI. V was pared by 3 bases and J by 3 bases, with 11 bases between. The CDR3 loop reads CASSPLLAANEKLFF. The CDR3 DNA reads TGTGCCAGCTCACCCCTTTTAGCAGCTAATGAAAAACTGTTTTTT.

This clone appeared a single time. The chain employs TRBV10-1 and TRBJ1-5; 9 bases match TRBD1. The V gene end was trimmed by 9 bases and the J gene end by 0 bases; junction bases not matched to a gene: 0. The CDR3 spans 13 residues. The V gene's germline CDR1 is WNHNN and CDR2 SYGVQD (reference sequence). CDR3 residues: CARGQGSNQPQHF. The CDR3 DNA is TGCGCCAGGGGACAGGGTAGCAATCAGCCCCAGCATTTT.

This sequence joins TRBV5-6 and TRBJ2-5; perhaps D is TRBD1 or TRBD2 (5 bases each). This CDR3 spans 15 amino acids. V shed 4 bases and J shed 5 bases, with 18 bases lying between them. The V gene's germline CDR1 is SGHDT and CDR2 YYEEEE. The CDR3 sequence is CASSRGPVSAETQYF. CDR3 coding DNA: TGTGCCAGCAGCCGGGGACCGGTTAGCGCCGAGACCCAGTACTTC. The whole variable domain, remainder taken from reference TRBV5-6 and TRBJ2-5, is DAGVTQSPTHLIKTRGQQVTLRCSPKSGHDTVSWYQQALGQGPQFIFQYYEEEERQRGNFPDRFSGHQFPNYSSELNVNALLLGDSALYLCASSRGPVSAETQYFGPGTRLLVL.

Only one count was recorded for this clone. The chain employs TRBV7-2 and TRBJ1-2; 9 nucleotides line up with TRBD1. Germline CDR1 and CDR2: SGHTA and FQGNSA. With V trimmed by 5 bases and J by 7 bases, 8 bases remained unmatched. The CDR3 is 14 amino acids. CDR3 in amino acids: CASSPYGTGSGYTF. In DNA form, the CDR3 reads TGTGCCAGCAGCCCTTACGGGACAGGGAGTGGCTACACCTTC.

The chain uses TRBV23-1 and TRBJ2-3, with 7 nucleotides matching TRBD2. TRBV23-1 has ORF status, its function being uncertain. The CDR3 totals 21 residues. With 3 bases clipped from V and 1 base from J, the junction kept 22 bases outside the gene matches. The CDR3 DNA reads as TGCGCCAGCAGTCACCCGACGTCCCTAGCGGAACCAAGAGTGGGCACAGATACGCAGTATTTT. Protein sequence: CASSHPTSLAEPRVGTDTQYF.

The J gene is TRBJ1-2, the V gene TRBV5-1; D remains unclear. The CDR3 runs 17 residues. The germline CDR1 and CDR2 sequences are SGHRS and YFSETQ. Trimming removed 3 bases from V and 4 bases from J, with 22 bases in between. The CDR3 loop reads CASSSSSFRGISYGYTF. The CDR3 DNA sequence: TGCGCCAGCAGCTCGAGCTCCTTCCGGGGAATAAGCTATGGCTACACCTTC.

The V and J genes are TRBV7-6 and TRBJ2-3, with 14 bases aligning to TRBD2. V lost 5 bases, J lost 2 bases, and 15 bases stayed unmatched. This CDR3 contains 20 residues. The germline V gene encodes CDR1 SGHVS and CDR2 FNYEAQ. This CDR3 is CASSPRAGTSGGHITDTQYF. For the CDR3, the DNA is TGTGCCAGCAGCCCCCGGGCCGGGACTAGCGGGGGCCATATCACAGATACGCAGTATTTT.